This note documents a single TCR beta chain sequence. The data were taken from a study of shared clonotypes between healthy human individuals. The CDR3 totals 16 residues. CDR1 MGHRA and CDR2 YSYEKL come from the germline V gene. Germline trimming cut 4 bases from V and 6 bases from J; bases unmatched to any gene: 12. Data came from immunoSEQ multiplex PCR; TCRdb stores just in-frame clones and leaves some out. Of some 2,000,000 clones listed, 85% to 95% are singletons. The source material was naive CD4+ T cells sorted from blood. The subset denotes: CD45RA+ positively selected. The rearrangement links TRBV4-1 to TRBJ2-3; TRBD2 agrees at 8 bases. The clonotype comes from a man younger than 30 in good health. DNA for the CDR3: TGCGCCAGCAGCCGCACTTCGGGGGGGATTGGGGATACGCAGTATTTT. It is translated as CASSRTSGGIGDTQYF.